The table lists the clone carrying this T cell receptor beta chain with many counts. Antigen unknown. CDR1 and CDR2 (germline): SGHKS, YYEKEE (reference sequence). The CDR3 has 13 amino acids. V lost 4 bases and J 7 bases, leaving 12 bases between the germline ends. This specimen belongs to a study of T cells in Graves' hyperthyroidism and ophthalmopathy. General study findings and limits: Ophthalmopathy was model-predicted a median roughly 6.2 months pre-onset. The majority of expanded thyroid clonotypes above 0.001 also appeared in blood.

Hyperthyroidism had been newly diagnosed in patients aged 18 to 65, and its duration was under 2 months. Clinicians diagnosed patients from clinical symptoms, serum thyroxine and TRAb, thyroid ultrasound and orbital computed tomography. Researchers took RNA transcripts and amplified the TCR beta CDR3 regions from them. HTBI primers were the set used in a first-round RT-PCR of the TCR CDR3. One entry per CDR3 protein, called by TCRdb with MiXCR from the multiplex PCR reads. Found here are approximately 610,000 distinct CDR3 sequences, 16% of them singletons; the top ten hold 15% to 20%. What was sequenced was blood. The sequence was collected from a young woman with Graves' hyperthyroidism. V and J are TRBV5-5 and TRBJ1-5; D remains ambiguous. The CDR3 nucleotides read TGTGCCAGCAGCCATGGCCCGCCCCAGCCCCAGCATTTT. Amino acid sequence: CASSHGPPQPQHF.